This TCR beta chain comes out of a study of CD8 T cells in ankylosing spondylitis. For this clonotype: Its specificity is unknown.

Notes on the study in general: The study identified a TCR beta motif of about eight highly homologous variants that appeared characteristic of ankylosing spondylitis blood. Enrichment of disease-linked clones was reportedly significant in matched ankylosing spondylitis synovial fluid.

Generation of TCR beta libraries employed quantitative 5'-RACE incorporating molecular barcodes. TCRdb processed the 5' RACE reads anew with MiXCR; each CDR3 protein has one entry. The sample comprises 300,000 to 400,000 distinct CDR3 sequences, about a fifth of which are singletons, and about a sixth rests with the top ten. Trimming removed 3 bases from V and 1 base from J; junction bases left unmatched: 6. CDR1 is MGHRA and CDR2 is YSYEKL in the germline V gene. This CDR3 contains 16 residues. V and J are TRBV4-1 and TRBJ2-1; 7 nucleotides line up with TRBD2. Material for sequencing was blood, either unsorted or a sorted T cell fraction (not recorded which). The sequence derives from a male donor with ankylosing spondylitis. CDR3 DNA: TGCGCCAGCAGCCAGCCCAGGCGGGGGTCCTACAATGAGCAGTTCTTC. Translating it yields CASSQPRRGSYNEQFF.